This is a list of T cell receptor beta chains from one sample in a study of post-analysis software for immune sequencing data. TCRdb processed the PCR reads anew with MiXCR; each CDR3 protein has one entry. The sample consists of about 540,000 distinct CDR3 sequences, approximately 31% of them appearing once. The sample was blood. The receptors originated from a girl under 18 with multiple sclerosis. CDR3s include the opening cysteine and the closing phenylalanine or tryptophan. A D gene is named only where the DNA matches it firmly. Clone size is not always given. Where it is, it says once, few, many or a class for expanded clones.

TRBV29-1	TRBJ1-1	.	few	TGCAGCGCCCTCACGGGCCGGAACACTGAAGCTTTCTTT	CSALTGRNTEAFF
TRBV5-1	TRBJ1-1	.	.	TGCGCCAGCAGCCCTCGACAACCCGGGAACACTGAAGCTTTCTTT	CASSPRQPGNTEAFF
TRBV5-1	TRBJ2-5	TRBD2	.	TGCGCCAGCAGCTTGACGGCGGGGGGATCGTCGGAGACCCAGTACTTC	CASSLTAGGSSETQYF
TRBV5-1	TRBJ1-4	.	few	TGCGCCAGCAGCTTGTTCACTAATGAAAAACTGTTTTTT	CASSLFTNEKLFF
TRBV29-1	TRBJ2-1	.	many	TGCAGCGTGGAAGGACAGTACAATGAGCAGTTCTTC	CSVEGQYNEQFF
TRBV5-1	TRBJ2-1	TRBD2	few	TGCGCCAGCAGCACCTCGACTAGCGGGGGCCCTGATGAGCAGTTCTTC	CASSTSTSGGPDEQFF
TRBV29-1	TRBJ2-7	.	.	TGCAGCGTCCAACAGGGCGAGGGGGAGCAGTACTTC	CSVQQGEGEQYF
TRBV12-3/TRBV12-4	TRBJ2-1	TRBD2	few	TGTGCCACTCGGACTAGCGGCTACAATGAGCAGTTCTTC	CATRTSGYNEQFF
TRBV20-1	TRBJ2-5	TRBD2	.	TGCAGTGGTAGCGGGTACCAAGAGACCCAGTACTTC	CSGSGYQETQYF
TRBV11-2	TRBJ2-7	TRBD1	.	TGTGCCAGCAGCACTCGACAGGGCACCGAGCAGTACTTC	CASSTRQGTEQYF
TRBV20-1	TRBJ2-3	TRBD2	.	TGCAGTGCTGGAGACGGGGGGAGCACAGATACGCAGTATTTT	CSAGDGGSTDTQYF
TRBV10-3	TRBJ2-5	.	many	TGTGCCATCAGTGAGCGTAAGGCCCAAGAGACCCAGTACTTC	CAISERKAQETQYF
TRBV19	TRBJ2-2	TRBD2	.	TGTGCCAGTAGGGCGACTAGCGGGGACACCGGGGAGCTGTTTTTT	CASRATSGDTGELFF
TRBV3-1	TRBJ2-6	.	.	TGTGCCAGCAGCCTAGGCGTGGGGGCCAACGTCCTGACTTTC	CASSLGVGANVLTF
TRBV7-3	TRBJ2-1	TRBD2	few	TGTGCCAGCAGCTTAAGCTCTAGCGGGGGGTCCTACAATGAGCAGTTCTTC	CASSLSSSGGSYNEQFF
TRBV7-3	TRBJ2-1	.	few	TGTGCCAGCAGCACCGGACAGGAGCAGTTCTTC	CASSTGQEQFF
TRBV7-3	TRBJ2-1	TRBD1	.	TGTGCCAGCAGCTTACGACAGGGGGTCCACAATGAGCAGTTCTTC	CASSLRQGVHNEQFF
TRBV19	TRBJ2-1	.	.	TGTGCCAGTGTCGCGGGGGCTCAAAACGACAATGAGCAGTTCTTC	CASVAGAQNDNEQFF
TRBV6-5	TRBJ2-4	.	few	TGTGCCAGCAGTCCCGTCCAGGGATTTCGGAACATTCAGTACTTC	CASSPVQGFRNIQYF
TRBV3-1	TRBJ2-7	.	.	TGTGCCAGCAGCCACGGAGTCGGCCAGAGGTACTTC	CASSHGVGQRYF
TRBV6-4	TRBJ2-3	.	once	TGTGCCAGCAGTGCCGGGGGCGGAGATACGCAGTATTTT	CASSAGGGDTQYF
TRBV29-1	TRBJ2-5	TRBD1	few	TGCAGCGTTGACCGGGACAGGGGTGAGACCCAGTACTTC	CSVDRDRGETQYF
TRBV24-1	TRBJ2-3	.	.	TGTGCCACCAGTGATTTTACAGTCACAGATACGCAGTATTTT	CATSDFTVTDTQYF
TRBV12-3/TRBV12-4	TRBJ1-1	.	.	TGTGCCAGCAGTTTAGGTGGAGCCTCTAACACTGAAGCTTTCTTT	CASSLGGASNTEAFF
TRBV5-1	TRBJ1-2	.	.	TGCGCCAGCTCAGAACCGGACTTACTTTATGGCTACACCTTC	CASSEPDLLYGYTF
TRBV10-2	TRBJ1-5	TRBD1	.	TGCGCCAGCGCAGGGGGTCTCAATCAGCCCCAGCATTTT	CASAGGLNQPQHF
TRBV15	TRBJ1-2	TRBD1	.	TGTGCCACCAGCAGAGATATGCCGACTATCAACAGGGGTGAATATGGCTACACCTTC	CATSRDMPTINRGEYGYTF
TRBV7-9	TRBJ1-2	.	few	TGTGCCAGCAGCCCGCTGCGGACGTTCTATGGCTACACCTTC	CASSPLRTFYGYTF
TRBV6-5	TRBJ2-2	.	few	TGTGCCAGCAGCCTTAACAGGGACACCGGGGAGCTGTTTTTT	CASSLNRDTGELFF
TRBV7-2	TRBJ1-5	TRBD1	.	TGTGCCGGCACGCTGACAGGGGGCAATCAGCCCCAGCATTTT	CAGTLTGGNQPQHF
TRBV18	TRBJ2-1	TRBD1	few	TGTGCCAGCTCCCCCGGGACAGGGTCGAACAATGAGCAGTTCTTC	CASSPGTGSNNEQFF
TRBV6-4	TRBJ1-1	.	.	TGTGCCAGCAGCGCTGAAGCTTTCTTT	CASSAEAFF
TRBV12-3/TRBV12-4	TRBJ2-1	.	few	TGTGCCAGCACCCCTTCGGGGGTTAGGAGCAATGAGCAGTTCTTC	CASTPSGVRSNEQFF
TRBV6-5	TRBJ1-5	TRBD1	few	TGTGCCAGCAGTTCCTACAGGGGTAGCAATCAGCCCCAGCATTTT	CASSSYRGSNQPQHF
TRBV5-1	TRBJ1-2	.	.	TGCGCCAGCAGCTTGGCCCAGGGTAGGGGCTATGGCTACACCTTC	CASSLAQGRGYGYTF
TRBV11-2	TRBJ2-1	.	.	TGTGCCAGCAGCTCCGGGGTCGCCTACAATGAGCAGTTCTTC	CASSSGVAYNEQFF
TRBV10-3	TRBJ2-7	.	.	TGTGTCATCAGCGAAACTGAACCCGGGACGTCCTACGAGCAGTACTTC	CVISETEPGTSYEQYF
TRBV10-3	TRBJ2-5	.	few	TGTGCCATCAGTGAGTCCCCAGGGGAGACCCGGTACTTC	CAISESPGETRYF
TRBV7-9	TRBJ2-7	TRBD1	few	TGTGCCAGCAGCTTAGAATTGTCGGGACAGGGACTCTACGAGCAGTACTTC	CASSLELSGQGLYEQYF
TRBV20-1	TRBJ2-3	.	.	TGCAGTGCTGAGGGACTCTCTGATACGCAGTATTTT	CSAEGLSDTQYF
TRBV7-6	TRBJ2-5	.	.	TGTGCCAGCAGCTCCGTACAGGCCCCCAGGGAGACCCAGTACTTC	CASSSVQAPRETQYF
TRBV7-7	TRBJ1-1	TRBD1	few	TGTGCTAGCAGCTTAGGGGACAGGGTGAGCACTGAAGCTTTCTTT	CASSLGDRVSTEAFF
TRBV5-6	TRBJ1-4	.	once	TGTGCCAGCAGCTGGGCCGGGGTTACAACTGAAAAACTGTTTTTT	CASSWAGVTTEKLFF
TRBV5-1	TRBJ2-4	.	.	TGCGCCAGCAGCTTGGCCGAGCGGGACATTCAGTACTTC	CASSLAERDIQYF
TRBV6-4	TRBJ2-1	.	.	TGTGCCAGCAGTGATGGACTAAATAACGCCTACAATGAGCAGTTCTTC	CASSDGLNNAYNEQFF
TRBV7-2	TRBJ2-3	.	few	TGTGCCAGCAGCTTAGAAAACGTTAGGTTAACAGATACGCAGTATTTT	CASSLENVRLTDTQYF
TRBV29-1	TRBJ2-3	TRBD2	.	TGCAGCGTTGGATGGGGGGGGGGTAGGGATACGCAGTATTTT	CSVGWGGGRDTQYF
TRBV12-3/TRBV12-4	TRBJ2-1	.	many	TGTGCCAGCAGTTCTCGGGGGACTTACAATGAGCAGTTCTTC	CASSSRGTYNEQFF
TRBV15	TRBJ2-6	.	.	TGTGCCACCAGCAGAGATGCCGGTGGCTCTGGGGCCAACGTCCTGACTTTC	CATSRDAGGSGANVLTF
TRBV12-3/TRBV12-4	TRBJ2-1	TRBD2	once	TGTGCCAGCAGTACCCTACTAGCGGGGGGGTTCGATGAGCAGTTCTTC	CASSTLLAGGFDEQFF
TRBV20-1	TRBJ1-4	.	.	TGCAGTGCTCCAGACGACAGTGGCCATAGAAAACTGTTTTTT	CSAPDDSGHRKLFF
TRBV5-1	TRBJ2-1	TRBD1	.	TGCGCCAGGATAAGGGGGCCCAACAATGAGCAGTTCTTC	CARIRGPNNEQFF
TRBV20-1	TRBJ2-1	.	few	TGCAGTGCTAGAGATCTTCAAGTTCGCGATGAGCAGTTCTTC	CSARDLQVRDEQFF